The 12 T cell receptor beta chains presented below share a single source sample, sequenced in a study of identical twins (dated by TCRdb to 2016 to 2017). The library came from 5' RACE. The listed sequencing device is Illumina HiSeq 2000. Clones were called with MiXCR by TCRdb after fastp trimmed the public reads at Q25, and only in-frame beta chains were retained. Identical CDR3 protein sequences are pooled into one entry, listed with their most common genes and DNA. For this sample there are 400,000 to 550,000 distinct CDR3 sequences; roughly a fifth appear just once. The ten biggest clones cover roughly 0.91% of the sample. These data also featured in a second study, about T cells expressing NK-cell markers.

Sequencing used CD4+ T cells sorted from blood. The receptors stem from a woman between 18 and 29 years old in good health.

In its sample, this clonotype was seen many times. DNA for the CDR3: TGTGCCAGCAGCCTTTCCGGCATGGCTTTCGGGGAGCTGTTTTTT. Translated: CASSLSGMAFGELFF. The rearrangement links TRBV11-3 to TRBJ2-2; D call uncertain. CDR1 and CDR2 from the germline V gene are SGHNT and YENEEA. The CDR3 loop spans 15 amino acids. V lost 5 bases to trimming and J lost 7 bases, with 17 bases between them.

This clonotype was recorded a few times. The chain combines TRBV6-1 with TRBJ2-5; tentative D call: TRBD2 (6 bases). The V and J ends lost 6 bases and 8 bases respectively, with 19 bases between them. CDR3 length: 14 amino acids. Germline assignment: CDR1 MNHNS and CDR2 SASEGT. CDR3 bases: TGTGCCAGCAGGACGGGGGACCCTTTAGGAACCCAGTACTTC. Amino acid sequence: CASRTGDPLGTQYF.

The sample holds a few counts of this clonotype. In nucleotides, the CDR3 is TGCAGTGCTCGTAGCGGGGGAGGGGATACGCAGTATTTT. Translating it yields CSARSGGGDTQYF. The chain carries TRBV20-1 and TRBJ2-3; 9 bases align to TRBD2. J lost 6 bases, V lost 5 bases, and 6 bases had no gene match. The length of the CDR3 is 13 residues. Germline lookup yields CDR1 DFQATT and CDR2 SNEGSKA (reference sequence).

Ten or more counts support this clonotype. The genes are TRBV29-1 and TRBJ2-7; 9 bases fit TRBD2. The CDR3 has 14 residues. Germline-derived CDR1 and CDR2 are SQVTM and ANQGSEA. Losses at the gene ends were 2 bases for V and 5 bases for J; bases not matched to a gene: 7. The CDR3 reads CSVELLAGRNEQYF. The CDR3 DNA reads TGCAGCGTTGAACTCCTAGCGGGAAGAAACGAGCAGTACTTC.

The chain recombines TRBV4-3 with TRBJ1-5; weak D call: TRBD1 (6 bases). The ends were cut back, 0 bases at V and 6 bases at J, with 12 bases in the middle. This CDR3 region has 15 residues. Germline V gene sequence: CDR1 LGHNA, CDR2 YSLEER. CDR3 nucleotides: TGCGCCAGCAGCCAAGATAGTAAGGGGGGTCAGCCCCAGCATTTT. As protein: CASSQDSKGGQPQHF.

The chain employs TRBV6-1 and TRBJ2-1, with 7 bases identical to TRBD2. Trimming cost V 7 bases and J 8 bases; bases outside gene matches: 14. Germline CDR1 MNHNS, CDR2 SASEGT. The CDR3 runs to 15 residues. The CDR3 bases are TGTGCCAGCATTGGGGGGGAGGCAGGAGGCCATGAGCAGTTCTTC. Residues: CASIGGEAGGHEQFF.

The J gene is TRBJ1-2, the V gene TRBV18; the D is unclear. Trimming took off 6 bases at V and 7 bases at J, with 12 bases between the two ends. The CDR3 is made up of 12 amino acids. Germline values: CDR1 KGHSH, CDR2 LQKENI. DNA for the CDR3: TGTGCCAGCTCCGGCGGAACGTTTGGCTACACCTTC. Residues: CASSGGTFGYTF. The whole variable domain, remainder taken from reference TRBV18 and TRBJ1-2, is NAGVMQNPRHLVRRRGQEARLRCSPMKGHSHVYWYRQLPEEGLKFMVYLQKENIIDESGMPKERFSAEFPKEGPSILRIQQVVRGDSAAYFCASSGGTFGYTFGSGTRLTVV.

This clonotype was seen a few times. CDR3 protein: CASSPPQGVYEKLFF. CDR3 DNA: TGTGCCAGCTCACCACCGCAGGGCGTCTATGAAAAACTGTTTTTT. V and J are TRBV18 and TRBJ1-4; tentatively, D is TRBD1 (5 bases). Trimming shortened V by 0 bases and J by 6 bases, and 11 bases separated the two germline ends. CDR1 is KGHSH, CDR2 LQKENI, per germline. This CDR3 spans 15 amino acids.

This clonotype turned up a few times. The V and J genes are TRBV6-5 and TRBJ2-5; D is possibly TRBD1 or TRBD2 (5 bases each). V was shortened by 4 bases and J by 5 bases, with 8 bases between the two germline ends. The CDR3 consists of 12 residues. Per germline, CDR1 MNHEY and CDR2 SVGAGI. Here the CDR3 reads CASSSGPETQYF. The CDR3 DNA sequence: TGTGCCAGCAGTTCGGGGCCCGAGACCCAGTACTTC.

This clonotype has just a few counts. This sequence joins TRBV6-1 and TRBJ2-3, with 9 nucleotides matching TRBD2. From germline, CDR1 is MNHNS and CDR2 SASEGT. V shed 6 bases and J 5 bases; nucleotides not matched to a gene: 9. The length of the CDR3 is 15 residues. The CDR3 region is CASRGSASGKDTQYF. CDR3 nucleotide sequence: TGTGCCAGCAGGGGCTCGGCTAGCGGGAAAGATACGCAGTATTTT.

This clonotype was seen a few times. The rearrangement links TRBV20-1 to TRBJ2-3; TRBD2 is a possible D gene (6 bases). The germline CDR1 and CDR2 sequences are DFQATT and SNEGSKA (reference sequence). V lost 5 bases to trimming and J lost 2 bases, with 14 bases between them. There are 14 residues in the CDR3. CDR3 sequence: CSAPAGGPTDTQYF. The CDR3 nucleotides read TGCAGTGCTCCCGCCGGGGGTCCCACAGATACGCAGTATTTT.

This clonotype was counted only a few times. This rearrangement joins TRBV7-3 to TRBJ2-1; D is unresolved. Germline assignment: CDR1 SGHTA and CDR2 FQGTGA. Trimming shortened V by 1 base and J by 10 bases, and 8 bases separated the two germline ends. This CDR3 has 12 residues. CDR3 region: CASSLNPAEQFF. For the CDR3, the DNA is TGTGCCAGCAGCTTAAACCCGGCCGAGCAGTTCTTC. Looking up the rest from reference TRBV7-3 and TRBJ2-1 gives the full variable domain: GAGVSQTPSNKVTEKGKYVELRCDPISGHTALYWYRQSLGQGPEFLIYFQGTGAADDSGLPNDRFFAVRPEGSVSTLKIQRTERGDSAVYLCASSLNPAEQFFGPGTRLTVL.